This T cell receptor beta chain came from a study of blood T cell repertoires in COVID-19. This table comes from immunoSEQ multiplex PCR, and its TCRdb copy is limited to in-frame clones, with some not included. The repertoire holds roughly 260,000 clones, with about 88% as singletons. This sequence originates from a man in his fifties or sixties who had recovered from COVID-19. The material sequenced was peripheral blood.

The CDR3, as DNA: TGTGCCAGCTCACCCATGGGACAGCCCGGACGCTATGGCTACACCTTC. This codes for CASSPMGQPGRYGYTF. The chain links TRBV18 to TRBJ1-2; TRBD1 aligns across 7 bases. This CDR3 contains 16 residues. Trimming at V came to 3 bases and at J to 4 bases, leaving 11 bases not matched to a gene. Germline CDR1 and CDR2: KGHSH and LQKENI.